Following are 14 T cell receptor beta chains from one sample sequenced in a study of T cells in narcolepsy. Produced via immunoSEQ multiplex PCR; TCRdb's table is partial and in-frame only. The sample lists about 20,000 clones, 80% to 85% occurring once. The sequenced sample consisted of memory (CD45RA-) CD4+ T cells from blood. The source is a human donor in good health.

The rearrangement links TRBV6-1 to TRBJ1-2; no firm D call. CDR1 MNHNS and CDR2 SASEGT come from the germline V gene. This CDR3 region has 13 residues. V was shortened by 3 bases and J by 5 bases, with 10 bases between the two germline ends. DNA of the CDR3: TGTGCCAGCAGTGACAGTCCAAGTTATGGCTACACCTTC. Protein: CASSDSPSYGYTF.

V usage is TRBV7-3 and J usage is TRBJ2-1; no definite D call. Germline V CDR1 and CDR2: SGHTA, FQGTGA. There are 12 residues in the CDR3. The V end was cut by 6 bases, the J end by 7 bases, with 10 bases between. This CDR3 is CASSIAGNEQFF. In nucleotides, the CDR3 is TGTGCCAGCAGTATAGCCGGGAATGAGCAGTTCTTC.

The chain links TRBV7-2 to TRBJ2-1; 13 nucleotides agree with TRBD2. The CDR3 length is 17 residues. Germline CDR1 is SGHTA and CDR2 is FQGNSA. Unmatched junction bases numbered 5, after V lost 1 base and J lost 5 bases. The CDR3 region has the DNA TGTGCCAGCAGCTTAGGGGTTGGGACTAGCGGGAACAATGAGCAGTTCTTC. Protein: CASSLGVGTSGNNEQFF.

The chain links TRBV30 to TRBJ1-2; unclear D gene. Germline CDR1 and CDR2: GTSNPN and SVGIG (reference sequence). The CDR3 contains 11 residues. The V end was cut by 4 bases, the J end by 13 bases, with 16 bases between. The CDR3 nucleotides read TGTGCCTGGACGGCGGTATCCGGCCGCACCTTC. Translated, it gives CAWTAVSGRTF.

The chain uses TRBV5-4 and TRBJ2-5; D gene ambiguous. Looked up from germline, CDR1 is SGHNT and CDR2 is YYREEE (reference sequence). This CDR3 has 13 amino acids. The ends were cut back, 4 bases at V and 4 bases at J, with 11 bases in the middle. Written as DNA, the CDR3 is TGTGCCAGCAGCCGCAGGACGGGAGAGACCCAGTACTTC. Its protein is CASSRRTGETQYF. Full variable domain (remainder filled in from reference TRBV5-4 and TRBJ2-5): ETGVTQSPTHLIKTRGQQVTLRCSSQSGHNTVSWYQQALGQGPQFIFQYYREEENGRGNFPPRFSGLQFPNYSSELNVNALELDDSALYLCASSRRTGETQYFGPGTRLLVL.

This clone was seen a single time. The rearrangement joins TRBV28 to TRBJ2-7; a possible D gene is TRBD1 (5 bases). The V end was cut by 5 bases, the J end by 7 bases, with 18 bases between. Germline loops: CDR1 MDHEN, CDR2 SYDVKM. CDR3 length: 14 residues. CDR3 sequence reads: CASSPPSQVREQYF. In DNA, the CDR3 is TGTGCCAGCAGTCCCCCTTCACAGGTTCGGGAGCAGTACTTC.

The chain carries TRBV14 and TRBJ2-1; D may correspond to TRBD1 or TRBD2 (5 bases each). This CDR3 contains 15 residues. V lost 1 base, J lost 0 bases, and 7 bases lay in between. The germline CDR1 and CDR2 sequences are SGHDN and FVKESK. This chain's CDR3 is CASSQGDPSYNEQFF. CDR3 DNA sequence: TGTGCCAGCAGCCAAGGGGACCCCTCCTACAATGAGCAGTTCTTC. The entire variable domain, with the rest obtained from reference TRBV14 and TRBJ2-1, is as follows: EAGVTQFPSHSVIEKGQTVTLRCDPISGHDNLYWYRRVMGKEIKFLLHFVKESKQDESGMPNNRFLAERTGGTYSTLKVQPAELEDSGVYFCASSQGDPSYNEQFFGPGTRLTVL.

V is TRBV29-1 and J is TRBJ2-7; 7 bases line up with TRBD2. The CDR3 covers 13 residues. The V gene's germline CDR1 is SQVTM and CDR2 ANQGSEA. J lost 2 bases, V lost 7 bases, and 8 bases had no gene match. The CDR3: CSAYREAPYEQYF. For the CDR3, the DNA is TGCAGCGCCTATCGGGAGGCCCCCTACGAGCAGTACTTC.

The chain recombines TRBV29-1 with TRBJ1-5; a possible D gene is TRBD1 (6 bases). This CDR3 region has 14 residues. Trimming stripped 5 bases from V and 3 bases from J, with 14 bases between. CDR1 SQVTM and CDR2 ANQGSEA come from the germline V gene. The DNA for the CDR3 is TGCAGCGTTCGGGGGGGCTCACCCAATCAGCCCCAGCATTTT. It specifies CSVRGGSPNQPQHF. The full variable domain, with the rest looked up from reference TRBV29-1 and TRBJ1-5, is SAVISQKPSRDICQRGTSLTIQCQVDSQVTMMFWYRQQPGQSLTLIATANQGSEATYESGFVIDKFPISRPNLTFSTLTVSNMSPEDSSIYLCSVRGGSPNQPQHFGDGTRLSIL.

This clone was seen more than once but under ten times. The rearrangement uses TRBV27 and TRBJ2-5; the D gene is possibly TRBD2 (7 bases). The V gene lost 2 bases and the J gene lost 5 bases, with 12 bases spanning the gap. CDR1 is MNHEY and CDR2 is SMNVEV in the germline V gene (reference sequence). The CDR3 extends over 14 amino acids. CDR3 loop: CASSLRRGQETQYF. Written as DNA, the CDR3 is TGTGCCAGCAGTTTACGGCGGGGGCAGGAGACCCAGTACTTC.

This clone showed up just once. The V call is TRBV9, the J call TRBJ1-3; D possibly corresponds to TRBD1 (5 bases). There are 15 residues in the CDR3. Germline V gene lookup returns CDR1 SGDLS and CDR2 YYNGEE. Trimming removed 0 bases at V and 4 bases at J, with 11 bases between. The CDR3 DNA follows: TGTGCCAGCAGCGTAGGGGCAGGGATAGGAAACACCATATATTTT. It translates to CASSVGAGIGNTIYF.

V is TRBV7-2 and J is TRBJ2-3, with TRBD2 matching over 8 bases. Germline loops: CDR1 SGHTA, CDR2 FQGNSA. The CDR3 is 13 amino acids. V shed 6 bases and J 4 bases; nucleotides not matched to a gene: 3. In nucleotides, the CDR3 is TGTGCCAGCAGTCGGGAGGGGGCAGATACGCAGTATTTT. Encoded protein: CASSREGADTQYF.

The J gene is TRBJ2-7, the V gene TRBV28; D remains ambiguous. The CDR3 sequence is 12 residues long. V shed 6 bases and J shed 4 bases, with 10 bases lying between them. The V gene's germline CDR1 is MDHEN and CDR2 SYDVKM. CDR3 residues: CASRYDGYEQYF. The CDR3 DNA sequence: TGTGCCAGCAGGTATGACGGGTACGAGCAGTACTTC.

The gene calls are TRBV5-4 and TRBJ2-3; 10 bases align to TRBD2. The V gene's germline CDR1 is SGHNT and CDR2 YYREEE (reference sequence). With V trimmed by 5 bases and J by 1 base, 4 bases remained unmatched. There are 15 residues in the CDR3. CDR3 loop: CASRAGTSGTDTQYF. The CDR3 nucleotides are TGTGCCAGCAGGGCCGGGACTAGCGGCACAGATACGCAGTATTTT.